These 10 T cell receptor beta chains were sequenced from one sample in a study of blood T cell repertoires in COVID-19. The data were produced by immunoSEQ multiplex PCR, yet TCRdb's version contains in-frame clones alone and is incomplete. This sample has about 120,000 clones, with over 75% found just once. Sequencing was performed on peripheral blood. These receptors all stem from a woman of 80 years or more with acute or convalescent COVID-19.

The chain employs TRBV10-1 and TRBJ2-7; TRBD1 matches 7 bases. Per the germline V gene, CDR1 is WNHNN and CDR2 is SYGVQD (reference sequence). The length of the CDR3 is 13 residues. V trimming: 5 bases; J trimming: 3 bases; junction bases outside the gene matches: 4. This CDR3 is CASSKAGGYEQYF. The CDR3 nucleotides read TGCGCCAGCAGTAAAGCAGGGGGCTACGAGCAGTACTTC.

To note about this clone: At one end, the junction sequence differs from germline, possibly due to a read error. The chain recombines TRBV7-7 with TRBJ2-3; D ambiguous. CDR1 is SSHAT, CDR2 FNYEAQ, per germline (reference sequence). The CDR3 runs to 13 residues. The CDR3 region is CASSLVERDTQYF. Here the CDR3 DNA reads TGTGCTAGCAGCTTAGTGGAGAGAGATACGCAGTATTTT.

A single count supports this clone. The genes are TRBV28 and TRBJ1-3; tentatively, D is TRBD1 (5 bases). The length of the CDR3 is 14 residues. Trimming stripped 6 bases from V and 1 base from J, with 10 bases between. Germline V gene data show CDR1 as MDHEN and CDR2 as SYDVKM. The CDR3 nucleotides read TGTGCCAGCAGAGCCAGACAGTCTGGAAACACCATATATTTT. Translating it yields CASRARQSGNTIYF.

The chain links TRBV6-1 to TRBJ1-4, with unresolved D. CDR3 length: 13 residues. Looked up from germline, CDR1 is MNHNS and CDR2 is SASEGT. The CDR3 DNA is TGTGCTACCGGGCGGACTACTAATGAAAAACTGTTTTTT. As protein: CATGRTTNEKLFF.

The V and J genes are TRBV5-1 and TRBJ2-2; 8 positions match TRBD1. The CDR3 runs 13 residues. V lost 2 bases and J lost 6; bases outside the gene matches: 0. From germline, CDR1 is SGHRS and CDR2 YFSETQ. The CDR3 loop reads CASSLQGAGELFF. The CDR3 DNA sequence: TGCGCCAGCAGCTTACAGGGGGCCGGGGAGCTGTTTTTT.

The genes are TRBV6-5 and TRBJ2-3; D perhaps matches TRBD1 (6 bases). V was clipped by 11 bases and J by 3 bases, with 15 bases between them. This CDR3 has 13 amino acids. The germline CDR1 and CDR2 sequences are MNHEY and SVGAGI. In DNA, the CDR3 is TGTGCCTTGCATGGCAGGGGAACAGATACGCAGTATTTT. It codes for CALHGRGTDTQYF.

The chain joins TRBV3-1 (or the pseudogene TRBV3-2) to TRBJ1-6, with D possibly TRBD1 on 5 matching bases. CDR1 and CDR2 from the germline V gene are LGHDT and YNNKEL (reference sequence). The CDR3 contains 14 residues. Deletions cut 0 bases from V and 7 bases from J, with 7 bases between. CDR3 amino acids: CASSQERGNSPLHF. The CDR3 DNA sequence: TGTGCCAGCAGCCAAGAACGGGGGAATTCACCCCTCCACTTT.

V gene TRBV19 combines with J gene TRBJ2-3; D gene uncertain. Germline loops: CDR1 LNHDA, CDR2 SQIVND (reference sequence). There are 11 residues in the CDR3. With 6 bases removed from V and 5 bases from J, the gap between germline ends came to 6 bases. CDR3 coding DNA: TGTGCCAGTAGCCAGGTAGATACGCAGTATTTT. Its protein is CASSQVDTQYF.

This chain's CDR3 is CASSPLRQGEGYTF. CDR3 bases: TGTGCCAGCTCACCGTTACGACAGGGAGAAGGCTACACCTTC. The chain joins TRBV18 to TRBJ1-2; 7 bases agree with TRBD1. V lost 3 bases and J lost 8; bases outside the gene matches: 9. Per the germline V gene, CDR1 is KGHSH and CDR2 is LQKENI. There are 14 residues in the CDR3.

The CDR3 DNA reads as TGTGCCAGCAGCTTACTCGCACAGAACACCGGGGAGCTGTTTTTT. This codes for CASSLLAQNTGELFF. The chain has TRBV7-9 and TRBJ2-2; D call uncertain. V lost 2 bases, J lost 1 base, and 8 bases lay in between. The length of the CDR3 is 15 residues. Germline V lookup: CDR1 SEHNR, CDR2 FQNEAQ (reference sequence).